A single sample is the source of the 13 T cell receptor beta chains below, sequenced in a study of T cell responses to AZD1222 COVID-19 vaccine (dated by TCRdb to about 2021). The time point label corresponds to: about 28 days (+/-7) after the second vaccine dose. The library was produced with the immunoSEQ multiplex PCR assay. TCRdb holds this immuneACCESS table with in-frame rearrangements only. Some clones are missing; in checked studies, unresolved V genes explain under half, and the rest has no known cause. The sample table lists about 19,000 clones, roughly 76% of them with a count of one. Approximately 22% of the sample is held by the ten biggest clonotypes. The sequences come from peripheral blood, collected 28 days after the second AZD1222 dose. Receptors originate from an adult who received the AZD1222 COVID-19 vaccine.

The chain uses TRBV5-1 and TRBJ2-7, with D possibly being TRBD1 (5 bases). The CDR3 sequence is 16 residues long. Looked up from germline, CDR1 is SGHRS and CDR2 is YFSETQ. The V gene lost 4 bases and the J gene lost 0 bases, with 17 bases spanning the gap. The CDR3 coding sequence is TGCGCCAGCAGCCAGGACGACTTCCAGGGCTCCTACGAGCAGTACTTC. The encoded protein is CASSQDDFQGSYEQYF. Full variable domain (rest looked up from reference TRBV5-1 and TRBJ2-7): KAGVTQTPRYLIKTRGQQVTLSCSPISGHRSVSWYQQTPGQGLQFLFEYFSETQRNKGNFPGRFSGRQFSNSRSEMNVSTLELGDSALYLCASSQDDFQGSYEQYFGPGTRLTVT.

The CDR3: CASSLNSGNSNQPQHF. CDR3 sequence (DNA): TGTGCCAGCAGCTTAAACTCAGGGAATAGCAATCAGCCCCAGCATTTT. V usage is TRBV7-2 and J usage is TRBJ1-5, with D possibly matching TRBD1 (5 bases). CDR1 is SGHTA, CDR2 FQGNSA, per germline. The CDR3 sequence is 16 residues long. V was clipped by 2 bases and J by 0 bases, with 11 bases between them.

The gene calls are TRBV7-2 and TRBJ2-7; TRBD2 matches at 7 bases. V dropped 2 bases and J dropped 9; count of bases not matched to a gene: 7. Germline V lookup: CDR1 SGHTA, CDR2 FQGNSA. The CDR3 consists of 13 residues. The CDR3 sequence: CASSLMRENGQYF. The CDR3 DNA follows: TGTGCCAGCAGCTTAATGCGGGAGAACGGGCAGTACTTC.

The sample holds a few counts of this clone. V usage is TRBV7-9 and J usage is TRBJ1-1, with 9 bases lining up with TRBD1. Germline CDR1 reads SEHNR; CDR2 reads FQNEAQ (reference sequence). The CDR3 is 13 amino acids. With V trimmed by 3 bases and J by 10 bases, 6 bases remained unmatched. The DNA of the CDR3 is TGTGCCAGCAGCTTTTCTCGGGGACAGGGAGCTTTCTTT. Protein product: CASSFSRGQGAFF.

In the case of this clone: The junction departs from germline at one end; a sequencing error may be responsible. The identical CDR3 is also encoded by other nucleotide sequences in the sample. The V call is TRBV7-2, the J call TRBJ1-2; D may be TRBD1 (5 bases). The CDR3 sequence is 12 residues long. Germline values: CDR1 SGHTA, CDR2 FQGNSA. In DNA form, the CDR3 reads TGTGCCAGCAGCTTACAGGGCTATGGCTATACCTTC. Translation gives CASSLQGYGYTF.

The genes are TRBV7-6 and TRBJ2-2; D not certain. The germline gives CDR1 SGHVS, CDR2 FNYEAQ. V was trimmed by 1 base and J by 6 bases, leaving 3 bases between them. CDR3 size: 12 residues. The CDR3 region is CASSLGAGELFF. The CDR3 DNA reads TGTGCCAGCAGCTTAGGTGCCGGGGAGCTGTTTTTT. The whole variable domain, remainder taken from reference TRBV7-6 and TRBJ2-2, is GAGVSQSPRYKVTKRGQDVALRCDPISGHVSLYWYRQALGQGPEFLTYFNYEAQQDKSGLPNDRFSAERPEGSISTLTIQRTEQRDSAMYRCASSLGAGELFFGEGSRLTVL.

The chain is built from TRBV14 and TRBJ1-3, with TRBD1 as a possible D gene (5 bases). Germline lookup yields CDR1 SGHDN and CDR2 FVKESK. V was cut by 4 bases and J by 1 base, with 17 bases left in between. The CDR3 is made up of 17 amino acids. CDR3 nucleotide sequence: TGTGCCAGCAGCCCGACCGGGACGGCCTTATCTGGAAACACCATATATTTT. As protein: CASSPTGTALSGNTIYF.

This clone has a handful of counts. The CDR3 coding sequence is TGTGCCAGCAGCCCGCCGGGATCGAATCAGCCCCAGCATTTT. This translates into CASSPPGSNQPQHF. This chain connects TRBV11-2 to TRBJ1-5; no firm D call. Between the trimmed V and J ends, which lost 5 bases and 4 bases, there was a span of 12 bases. There are 14 residues in the CDR3. In germline, CDR1 is SGHAT, CDR2 FQNNGV.

The chain combines TRBV11-2 with TRBJ2-5; 7 positions match TRBD2. V shed 6 bases, J shed 2 bases, and the junction held 12 bases outside the gene matches. CDR1 SGHAT and CDR2 FQNNGV come from the germline V gene. The CDR3 covers 16 residues. CDR3 sequence (DNA): TGTGCCAGCAGTCCTCTATTCGCGGGGGTGCAAGAGACCCAGTACTTC. Its translation is CASSPLFAGVQETQYF.

This chain connects TRBV6-5 to TRBJ1-5; 8 nucleotides match TRBD1. Germline CDR1 is MNHEY and CDR2 is SVGAGI. The CDR3 sequence is 15 residues long. V lost 5 bases and J lost 4; bases outside the gene matches: 7. The chain's CDR3 is CASSRTGYGNQPQHF. CDR3 nucleotides: TGTGCCAGCAGTCGGACAGGGTACGGGAATCAGCCCCAGCATTTT.

The chain carries TRBV3-1 (or the pseudogene TRBV3-2) and TRBJ1-3; 7 bases match TRBD1. This CDR3 spans 15 amino acids. V gave up 4 bases and J gave up 2 bases; unmatched junction bases: 5. Germline CDR1 and CDR2: LGHDT and YNNKEL (reference sequence). CDR3 DNA sequence: TGTGCCAGCAGCCTCTCTCAGGGGGCTGGAAACACCATATATTTT. Translating it yields CASSLSQGAGNTIYF.

This chain links TRBV6-5 with TRBJ2-1, with a tentative D call TRBD1 (6 bases). Germline V gene data show CDR1 as MNHEY and CDR2 as SVGAGI. This CDR3 has 15 residues. The V end lost 5 bases, the J end lost 0 bases, and 11 bases lay between the germline ends. CDR3 sequence: CASSLQGYSYNEQFF. The CDR3 DNA sequence: TGTGCCAGCAGTCTTCAGGGGTACTCCTACAATGAGCAGTTCTTC.

The chain is built from TRBV11-2 and TRBJ2-3; D unclear. V lost 3 bases and J 1 base, leaving 8 bases between the germline ends. Germline values: CDR1 SGHAT, CDR2 FQNNGV. CDR3 length: 14 residues. CDR3 protein: CASSFVLGTDTQYF. The CDR3 DNA reads TGTGCCAGCAGCTTTGTTCTGGGCACAGATACGCAGTATTTT.